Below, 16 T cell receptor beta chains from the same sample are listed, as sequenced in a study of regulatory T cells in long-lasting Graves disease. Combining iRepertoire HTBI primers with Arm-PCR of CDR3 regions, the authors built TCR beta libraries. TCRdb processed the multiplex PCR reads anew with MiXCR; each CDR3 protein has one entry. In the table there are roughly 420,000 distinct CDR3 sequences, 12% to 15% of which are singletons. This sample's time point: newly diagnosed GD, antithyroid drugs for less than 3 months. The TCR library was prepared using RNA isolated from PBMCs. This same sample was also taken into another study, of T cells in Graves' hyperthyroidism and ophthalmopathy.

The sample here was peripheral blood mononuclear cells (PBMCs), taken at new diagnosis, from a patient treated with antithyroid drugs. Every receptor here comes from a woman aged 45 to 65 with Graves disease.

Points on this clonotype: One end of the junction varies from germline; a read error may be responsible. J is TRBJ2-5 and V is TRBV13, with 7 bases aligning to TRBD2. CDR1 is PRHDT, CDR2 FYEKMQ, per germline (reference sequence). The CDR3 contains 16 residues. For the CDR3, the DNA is TGCGCCAGCAGCCCATCGATTCCGGGAGGTGGGGAGACCCAGTACTTC. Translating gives CASSPSIPGGGETQYF.

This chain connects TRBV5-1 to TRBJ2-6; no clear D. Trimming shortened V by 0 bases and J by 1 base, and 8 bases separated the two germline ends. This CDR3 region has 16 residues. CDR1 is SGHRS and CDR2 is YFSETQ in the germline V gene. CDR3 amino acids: CASSLVGISGANVLTF. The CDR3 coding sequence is TGCGCCAGCAGCTTGGTCGGAATATCTGGGGCCAACGTCCTGACTTTC.

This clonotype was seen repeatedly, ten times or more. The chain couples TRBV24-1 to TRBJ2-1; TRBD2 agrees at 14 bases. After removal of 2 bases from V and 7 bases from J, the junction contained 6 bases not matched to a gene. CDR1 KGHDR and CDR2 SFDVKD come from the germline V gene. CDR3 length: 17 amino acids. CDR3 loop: CATSDSGTSGSWNEQFF. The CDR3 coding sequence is TGTGCCACCAGTGATTCAGGGACTAGCGGGAGTTGGAATGAGCAGTTCTTC.

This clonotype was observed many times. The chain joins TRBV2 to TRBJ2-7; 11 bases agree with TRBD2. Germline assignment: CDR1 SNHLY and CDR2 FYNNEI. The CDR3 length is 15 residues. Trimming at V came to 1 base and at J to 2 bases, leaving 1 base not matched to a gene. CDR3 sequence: CASSEGGLAAYEQYF. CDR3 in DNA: TGTGCCAGCAGTGAAGGGGGACTAGCGGCCTACGAGCAGTACTTC.

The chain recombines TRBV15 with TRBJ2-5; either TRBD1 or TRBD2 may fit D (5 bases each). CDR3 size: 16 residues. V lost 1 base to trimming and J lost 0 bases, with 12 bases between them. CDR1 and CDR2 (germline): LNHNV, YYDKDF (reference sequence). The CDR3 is CATSRGGPLDQETQYF. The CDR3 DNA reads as TGTGCCACCAGCAGAGGGGGACCCCTGGACCAAGAGACCCAGTACTTC.

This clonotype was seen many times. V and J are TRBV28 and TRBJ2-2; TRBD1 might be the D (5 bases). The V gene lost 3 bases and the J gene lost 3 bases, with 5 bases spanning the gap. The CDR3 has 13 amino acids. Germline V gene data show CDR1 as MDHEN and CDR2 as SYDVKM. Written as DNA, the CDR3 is TGTGCCAGCAGTTTGGGGCACACCGGGGAGCTGTTTTTT. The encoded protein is CASSLGHTGELFF.

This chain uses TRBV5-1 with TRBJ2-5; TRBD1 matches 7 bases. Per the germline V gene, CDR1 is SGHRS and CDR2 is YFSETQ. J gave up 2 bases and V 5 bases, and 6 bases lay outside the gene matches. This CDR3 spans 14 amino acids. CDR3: CASRRQGGQETQYF. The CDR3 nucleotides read TGCGCCAGCAGACGACAGGGCGGGCAAGAGACCCAGTACTTC.

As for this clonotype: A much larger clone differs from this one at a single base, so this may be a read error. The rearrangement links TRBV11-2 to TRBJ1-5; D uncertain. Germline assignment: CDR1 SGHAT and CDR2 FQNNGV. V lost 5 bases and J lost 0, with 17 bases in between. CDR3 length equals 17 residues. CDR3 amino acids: CASSGRTMGYSNQPQHF. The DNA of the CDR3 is TGTGCCAGCAGCGGACGGACGATGGGATATAGCAATCAGCCCCAGCATTTT. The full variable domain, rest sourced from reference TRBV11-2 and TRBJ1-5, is EAGVAQSPRYKIIEKRQSVAFWCNPISGHATLYWYQQILGQGPKLLIQFQNNGVVDDSQLPKDRFSAERLKGVDSTLKIQPAKLEDSAVYLCASSGRTMGYSNQPQHFGDGTRLSIL.

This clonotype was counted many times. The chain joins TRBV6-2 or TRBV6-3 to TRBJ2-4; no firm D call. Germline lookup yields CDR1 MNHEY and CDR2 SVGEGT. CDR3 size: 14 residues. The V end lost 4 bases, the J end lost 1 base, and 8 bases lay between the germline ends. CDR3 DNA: TGTGCCAGCAGTTCGGGTGGGGCCAAAAACATTCAGTACTTC. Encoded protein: CASSSGGAKNIQYF.

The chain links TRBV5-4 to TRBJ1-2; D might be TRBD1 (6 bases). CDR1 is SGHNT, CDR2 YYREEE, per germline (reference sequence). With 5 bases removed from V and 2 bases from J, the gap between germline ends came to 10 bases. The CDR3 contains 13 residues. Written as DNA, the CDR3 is TGTGCCAGCAGTATGGACAGAAACTATGGCTACACCTTC. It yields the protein CASSMDRNYGYTF.

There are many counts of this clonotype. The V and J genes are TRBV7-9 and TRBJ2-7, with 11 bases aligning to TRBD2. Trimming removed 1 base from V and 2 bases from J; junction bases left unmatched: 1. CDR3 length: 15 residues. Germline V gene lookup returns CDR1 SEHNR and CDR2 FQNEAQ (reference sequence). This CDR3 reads CASSLVLAGAYEQYF. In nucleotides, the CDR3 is TGTGCCAGCAGCTTAGTACTAGCGGGAGCCTACGAGCAGTACTTC.

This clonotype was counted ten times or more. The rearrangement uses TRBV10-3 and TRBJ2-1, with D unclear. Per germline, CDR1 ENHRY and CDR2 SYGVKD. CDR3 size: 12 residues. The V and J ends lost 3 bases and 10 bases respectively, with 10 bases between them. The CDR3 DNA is TGTGCCATCAGTGATAAACTACACGAGCAGTTCTTC. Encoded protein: CAISDKLHEQFF.

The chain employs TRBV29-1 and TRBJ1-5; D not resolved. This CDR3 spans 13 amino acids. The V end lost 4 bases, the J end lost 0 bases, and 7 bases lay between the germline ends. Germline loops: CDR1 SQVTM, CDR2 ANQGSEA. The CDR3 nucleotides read TGCAGCGTTGCGGATTATAGCAATCAGCCCCAGCATTTT. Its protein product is CSVADYSNQPQHF.

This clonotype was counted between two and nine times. CDR3 amino acids: CAWSVTGGAGKTQYF. The CDR3 DNA is TGTGCCTGGAGTGTAACAGGGGGGGCCGGGAAGACCCAGTACTTC. The rearrangement uses TRBV30 and TRBJ2-5, with a weak D call TRBD1 (8 bases). Trimming shortened V by 0 bases and J by 6 bases, and 17 bases separated the two germline ends. Per germline, CDR1 GTSNPN and CDR2 SVGIG (reference sequence). The CDR3 is made up of 15 amino acids.

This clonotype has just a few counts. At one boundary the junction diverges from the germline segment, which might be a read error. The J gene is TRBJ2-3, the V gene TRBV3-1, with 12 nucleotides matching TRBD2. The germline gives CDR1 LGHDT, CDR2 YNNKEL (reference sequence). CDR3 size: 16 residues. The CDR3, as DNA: TGTGCCAGCAGCCAAGGACTAGCGGGAGACACAGGTACGCAGTATTTT. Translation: CASSQGLAGDTGTQYF.

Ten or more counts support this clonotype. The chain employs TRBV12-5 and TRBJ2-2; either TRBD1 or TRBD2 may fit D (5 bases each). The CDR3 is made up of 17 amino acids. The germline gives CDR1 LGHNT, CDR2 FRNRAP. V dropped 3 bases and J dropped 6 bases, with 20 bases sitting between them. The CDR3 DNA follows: TGTGCTAGTGGTTTTGCCCCGGGACCGAGGTTCTCCGGGGAGCTGTTTTTT. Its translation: CASGFAPGPRFSGELFF.